The 28 T cell receptor beta chains given below trace back to one sample, sequenced in a study of tumor-infiltrating lymphocytes in primary liver carcinoma. A constant-region primer served to make TCR beta cDNA from about 530 ng total RNA. It was through three nested multiplex PCR rounds of slightly modified ARM-PCR that TCR beta libraries arose. Both of the initial two PCR rounds ran for around 9 cycles and employed TRBV1-TRBV30 forward primers alongside a C-beta reverse primer. MiXCR, applied by TCRdb to the multiplex PCR reads, yields one record per CDR3 protein. The table includes fewer than 150,000 distinct CDR3 sequences, roughly three fifths detected once. The source material, 20-30 mg of unsorted bulk tissue, was used to co-extract RNA and DNA. Sequences were obtained from liver tumor tissue from sampling region 1. Stated subset: tumor region T1, superior pole. Receptors were obtained from a woman aged 55-69 years with primary liver carcinoma and hepatitis B virus infection.

This clonotype was detected ten times or more. The rearrangement joins TRBV6-5 to TRBJ1-2; 7 bases match TRBD1. The V and J ends lost 4 bases and 3 bases, in that order; junction bases with no gene match: 8. This CDR3 has 15 residues. Per the germline V gene, CDR1 is MNHEY and CDR2 is SVGAGI. The CDR3 loop is CASSWTTGSDYGYTF. The CDR3 DNA sequence: TGTGCCAGCAGTTGGACGACAGGGTCAGACTATGGCTACACCTTC.

This clonotype was seen repeatedly, ten times or more. The chain joins TRBV5-1 to TRBJ2-1, with D hard to call. Germline V CDR1 and CDR2: SGHRS, YFSETQ. The CDR3 covers 16 residues. The V gene lost 2 bases and the J gene lost 5 bases, with 17 bases spanning the gap. The CDR3 sequence: CASSLSPQSRNNEQFF. The CDR3 DNA follows: TGCGCCAGCAGCTTATCACCCCAATCTAGGAACAATGAGCAGTTCTTC.

This clonotype was seen once. At one of its ends the junction is not consistent with the germline gene, which may arise from a read error. The rearrangement uses TRBV6-6 and TRBJ2-7; D may be TRBD1 (6 bases). There are 12 residues in the CDR3. Germline CDR1 is MNHNY and CDR2 is SVGAGI (reference sequence). The CDR3 DNA is TGCGCCAGCAGTTTCACAGGGAACGAGCAGTACTTC. Its translation: CASSFTGNEQYF.

A note on this clonotype: One end of the junction varies from germline; a read error may be responsible. The chain couples TRBV4-1 to TRBJ2-6; D is unresolved. The CDR3 has 17 amino acids. Germline V gene sequence: CDR1 MGHRA, CDR2 YSYEKL. The CDR3 DNA sequence: TGCGCCAGCGGCCAAGATCGTAGAGAGACTGGGGCCAACGTCCTGACTTTC. Translating it yields CASGQDRRETGANVLTF.

V and J are TRBV14 and TRBJ1-5; 8 bases are a match to TRBD1. The CDR3 covers 17 residues. J gave up 4 bases and V 7 bases, and 15 bases lay outside the gene matches. The germline CDR1 and CDR2 sequences are SGHDN and FVKESK. The DNA for the CDR3 is TGTGCCAGCACCCTTGGAGAGACAGGGGCAATTAATCAGCCCCAGCATTTT. Encoded protein: CASTLGETGAINQPQHF.

Ten or more counts support this clonotype. CDR3 nucleotides: TGTGCCAGCAGCCAAGGGGGGGCAGCGTCCTACGAGCAGTACTTC. Protein sequence: CASSQGGAASYEQYF. V and J are TRBV4-2 and TRBJ2-7, with D perhaps being TRBD1 or TRBD2 (6 bases each). CDR3 size: 15 residues. The V end lost 1 base, the J end lost 1 base, and 11 bases lay between the germline ends. Germline CDR1 and CDR2: LGHNA and YNFKEQ.

V usage is TRBV9 and J usage is TRBJ2-5, with TRBD1 matching over 7 bases. The CDR3 extends over 15 amino acids. The trim removed 4 bases at V and 4 bases at J, leaving 10 bases unmatched. Germline CDR1 is SGDLS and CDR2 is YYNGEE. The CDR3, as DNA: TGTGCCAGCAGCACTACAGGGGTGATCGGAGAGACCCAGTACTTC. Protein sequence: CASSTTGVIGETQYF. Drawing the rest from reference TRBV9 and TRBJ2-5, the complete variable domain is DSGVTQTPKHLITATGQRVTLRCSPRSGDLSVYWYQQSLDQGLQFLIQYYNGEERAKGNILERFSAQQFPDLHSELNLSSLELGDSALYFCASSTTGVIGETQYFGPGTRLLVL.

This clonotype was seen only once. One junction end disagrees with the germline gene, perhaps due to a read error. V usage is TRBV29-1 and J usage is TRBJ2-1; maybe TRBD2 (5 bases). The CDR3 spans 13 residues. Germline loops: CDR1 SQVTM, CDR2 ANQGSEA. In DNA, the CDR3 is TGTAGCGTTGCAGTACCAACACGGAATGAGCAGTTCTTC. Its protein is CSVAVPTRNEQFF.

This clonotype was seen ten or more times. CDR3 residues: CASSYSNGHPTDTQYF. In DNA form, the CDR3 reads TGTGCCAGCAGTTACTCAAATGGACACCCGACAGATACGCAGTATTTT. The chain couples TRBV6-5 to TRBJ2-3; TRBD1 is a possible D gene (5 bases). The CDR3 sequence is 16 residues long. The germline V gene has CDR1 MNHEY and CDR2 SVGAGI. V was cut by 0 bases and J by 3 bases, with 13 bases left in between.

This clonotype occurred once. This could be a read error, since a much larger clone is one nucleotide away. V gene TRBV5-4 combines with J gene TRBJ2-3; maybe TRBD2 (6 bases). V was trimmed by 3 bases and J by 7 bases, leaving 15 bases between them. This CDR3 comprises 14 residues. Germline CDR1 is SGHNT and CDR2 is YYREEE (reference sequence). The CDR3 protein is CASSSGTPFNTQYF. For the CDR3, the DNA is TGTGCCAGCAGCTCCGGGACTCCCTTTAATACGCAGTATTTT.

The V gene is TRBV11-3, the J gene TRBJ2-2; 16 bases agree with TRBD2. This CDR3 is built from 18 residues. CDR1 is SGHNT and CDR2 is YENEEA in the germline V gene. The ends lost 5 bases at V and 5 bases at J; junction bases unmatched: 8. The CDR3 reads CASSGGLAGGQRTGELFF. The CDR3 DNA reads TGTGCCAGCAGCGGGGGACTAGCGGGAGGGCAAAGAACCGGGGAGCTGTTTTTT. The full variable domain, rest sourced from reference TRBV11-3 and TRBJ2-2, is EAGVVQSPRYKIIEKKQPVAFWCNPISGHNTLYWYLQNLGQGPELLIRYENEEAVDDSQLPKDRFSAERLKGVDSTLKIQPAELGDSAVYLCASSGGLAGGQRTGELFFGEGSRLTVL.

In regard to this clonotype: The junction and the germline gene differ at one end; a read error may be behind it. The CDR3 bases are TGTGTCAGCAGCCGCGACAGGGTCCGCTCCTACGAGCAGTACTTC. Amino acid sequence: CVSSRDRVRSYEQYF. V and J are TRBV12-3 or TRBV12-4 and TRBJ2-7; TRBD1 matches 7 bases. The CDR3 has 15 residues.

Concerning this clonotype itself: This could be a read error, since a much larger clone is one nucleotide away. The missing conserved phenylalanine or tryptophan at the end of this CDR3 makes a read error likely. V and J are TRBV4-2 and TRBJ1-1, with D maybe TRBD1 (5 bases). Germline V gene lookup returns CDR1 LGHNA and CDR2 YNFKEQ. V dropped 1 base and J dropped 1 base, with 13 bases sitting between them. This CDR3 comprises 16 residues. CDR3: CASSQGYGAANTEAFL. The CDR3 coding sequence is TGTGCCAGCAGCCAAGGGTATGGGGCGGCGAACACTGAAGCTTTCCTT.

The chain employs TRBV4-1 and TRBJ2-5; weak D call: TRBD1 (6 bases). Trimming left V 8 bases short and J 2 bases short, with 27 bases between. The CDR3 loop spans 18 amino acids. The germline gives CDR1 MGHRA, CDR2 YSYEKL. The CDR3 DNA reads as TGCGCCAGCGCTCCCGCGGGCCGTAACATGGGGGCTCAAGAGACCCAGTACTTC. Encoded protein: CASAPAGRNMGAQETQYF.

With regard to this clonotype: This sequence may be a read error, since a much larger clone differs from it by one base. The chain carries TRBV29-1 and TRBJ1-1, with a tentative D call TRBD1 (6 bases). CDR3 length: 15 amino acids. Germline V lookup: CDR1 SQVTM, CDR2 ANQGSEA. CDR3 sequence reads: CSVSTGTIMNTEGFF. In DNA form, the CDR3 reads TGCAGCGTTTCTACAGGGACCATTATGAACACTGAAGGTTTCTTT.

With respect to this clonotype: A much larger clone lies one base from this, so it may be a read error. The chain is built from TRBV12-3 or TRBV12-4 and TRBJ2-5; D unclear. The CDR3 is made up of 11 amino acids. The CDR3 sequence: CASARQEAQYF. Written as DNA, the CDR3 is TGTGCCAGCGCCCGTCAAGAGGCCCAGTACTTC.

This clonotype came up a few times. The chain joins TRBV7-8 to TRBJ1-2; 9 bases map to TRBD1. The CDR3 spans 15 residues. Germline assignment: CDR1 SGHVS and CDR2 FQNEAQ. J was trimmed by 7 bases and V by 1 base; bases with no gene match: 7. As DNA, the CDR3 is TGTGCCAGCAGCTTAGGTGACAGGGGGAGAGGTGGCTACACCTTC. Protein sequence: CASSLGDRGRGGYTF.

To note about this clonotype: Being one base from a much bigger clone, this may be a read error. The rearrangement links TRBV29-1 to TRBJ2-2; the D gene is possibly TRBD1 (6 bases). The CDR3 covers 13 residues. V lost 5 bases and J 9 bases, leaving 16 bases between the germline ends. The germline gives CDR1 SQVTM, CDR2 ANQGSEA. CDR3 protein: CSVNKQGTRELFF. CDR3 nucleotide sequence: TGCAGCGTTAACAAACAGGGAACCAGGGAGCTGTTTTTT.

A word on this clonotype: At one end the junction does not follow the germline gene, possibly because of a read error. J is TRBJ2-7 and V is TRBV4-2, with 7 positions matching TRBD2. The CDR3 has 14 residues. The germline V gene encodes CDR1 LGHNA and CDR2 YNFKEQ. The CDR3: CASSPSTSTYEQYF. As DNA, the CDR3 is TGTGCCAGTAGCCCGTCGACTAGCACCTACGAGCAGTACTTC.

To note about this clonotype: A single base separates this from a much larger clone, so it may be a read error. The J gene is TRBJ2-1, the V gene TRBV14; the match to TRBD2 covers 10 bases. CDR1 and CDR2 (germline): SGHDN, FVKESK. This CDR3 contains 14 residues. This CDR3 reads CASNLAGVHNELFF. The CDR3 DNA reads TGTGCCAGCAACCTAGCGGGGGTTCACAATGAGCTGTTCTTC.

Details on this clonotype: One end of the junction varies from germline; a read error may be responsible. V usage is TRBV11-3 and J usage is TRBJ2-3, with D possibly being TRBD2 (5 bases). This CDR3 is built from 17 residues. Per the germline V gene, CDR1 is SGHNT and CDR2 is YENEEA. CDR3 sequence: CASSLGKCAGPIDMQYF. The CDR3, as DNA: TGTGCCAGCAGCTTAGGGAAGTGTGCGGGTCCCATAGATATGCAGTATTTT.

This clonotype was detected ten times or more. The chain employs TRBV5-4 and TRBJ1-1, with a tentative D call TRBD1 (6 bases). This CDR3 is 13 amino acids long. Between the trimmed V and J ends, which lost 1 base and 4 bases, there was a span of 8 bases. Germline lookup yields CDR1 SGHNT and CDR2 YYREEE (reference sequence). The chain's CDR3 is CASSLRGGTEAFF. In DNA, the CDR3 is TGTGCCAGCAGCTTGAGAGGGGGCACTGAAGCTTTCTTT.

V is TRBV6-1 and J is TRBJ2-3; 9 bases align to TRBD1. After removal of 4 bases from V and 15 bases from J, the junction contained 20 bases not matched to a gene. Germline V CDR1 and CDR2: MNHNS, SASEGT. The CDR3 length is 16 residues. CDR3 nucleotide sequence: TGTGCCAGCAGTGGGTCGTTGGGACAGGGCACAGATACGCGATATTTT. Its protein is CASSGSLGQGTDTRYF.

V is TRBV5-1 and J is TRBJ2-1; D might be TRBD2 (6 bases). Germline V gives CDR1 SGHRS, CDR2 YFSETQ. With 2 bases removed from V and 0 bases from J, the gap between germline ends came to 12 bases. The CDR3 consists of 16 residues. The CDR3 sequence is CASSFTAGSSYNEQFF. The CDR3 coding sequence is TGCGCCAGCAGCTTCACAGCGGGTAGCTCCTACAATGAGCAGTTCTTC.

This clonotype was detected ten times or more. The V gene is TRBV12-5, the J gene TRBJ2-1, with 7 bases aligning to TRBD2. Germline V lookup: CDR1 LGHNT, CDR2 FRNRAP. V was pared by 0 bases and J by 4 bases, with 12 bases of the junction left unmatched. The CDR3 is 18 amino acids. Written as DNA, the CDR3 is TGTGCTAGTGGTTTGGTTGACCCTCGAGCGGGAAGGTACAATGAGCAGTTCTTC. Encoded protein: CASGLVDPRAGRYNEQFF. The whole variable domain, filled in from reference TRBV12-5 and TRBJ2-1, reads DARVTQTPRHKVTEMGQEVTMRCQPILGHNTVFWYRQTMMQGLELLAYFRNRAPLDDSGMPKDRFSAEMPDATLATLKIQPSEPRDSAVYFCASGLVDPRAGRYNEQFFGPGTRLTVL.

Comments on this clonotype: The germline gene is not matched at one end of the junction; a read error may be the cause. J is TRBJ2-3 and V is TRBV11-2; D unclear. CDR1 is SGHAT and CDR2 is FQNNGV in the germline V gene. The CDR3 runs 14 residues. The CDR3 loop is CASSYNLVADTHYF. CDR3 nucleotide sequence: TGTGCCAGCAGCTACAACCTTGTCGCAGATACGCACTATTTT.

In the case of this clonotype: Given a much more abundant clone one base away, this may be a read error. V gene TRBV12-3 or TRBV12-4 combines with J gene TRBJ2-1, with a possible D match to TRBD2 (6 bases). The CDR3 length is 14 residues. The CDR3 sequence: CASSIAEGPGEQFF. CDR3 bases: TGTGCCAGCAGTATAGCGGAAGGGCCGGGTGAGCAGTTCTTC.

This clonotype was counted at least ten times. This chain links TRBV6-5 with TRBJ1-1; the D gene is possibly TRBD1 (6 bases). Trimming shortened V by 6 bases and J by 0 bases, and 11 bases separated the two germline ends. The CDR3 runs 14 residues. Looked up from germline, CDR1 is MNHEY and CDR2 is SVGAGI. The CDR3 sequence is CASRKDSMNTEAFF. The CDR3 coding sequence is TGTGCCAGCAGGAAGGACAGTATGAACACTGAAGCTTTCTTT.